This T cell receptor (beta chain) was documented in a study of blood T cell repertoires in COVID-19. The wider study: In each case, the material was cDNA or gDNA derived from T cells, B-cell-depleted T cells, or PBMCs.

The CDR3 is made up of 15 amino acids. Germline CDR1 LNHNV, CDR2 YYDKDF (reference sequence). V shed 1 base and J shed 2 bases, with 11 bases lying between them. In the authors' methods: By means of reference gene primer amplification, nucleated cell counts were estimated. The assay was immunoSEQ multiplex PCR, and TCRdb's table has in-frame clones only and misses some. The DNA was the basis for D and trimming; V, J and clone size are from that table. The table shows some 180,000 clones, with 89% occurring only once. This chain links TRBV15 with TRBJ1-1; the D gene is possibly TRBD1 (5 bases). The TCR originated in a middle-aged man with acute or convalescent COVID-19. The sequencing input was peripheral blood. The CDR3 DNA sequence: TGTGCCACCAGCAGAGTTGGGGGAGGAAACACTGAAGCTTTCTTT. Translation: CATSRVGGGNTEAFF.